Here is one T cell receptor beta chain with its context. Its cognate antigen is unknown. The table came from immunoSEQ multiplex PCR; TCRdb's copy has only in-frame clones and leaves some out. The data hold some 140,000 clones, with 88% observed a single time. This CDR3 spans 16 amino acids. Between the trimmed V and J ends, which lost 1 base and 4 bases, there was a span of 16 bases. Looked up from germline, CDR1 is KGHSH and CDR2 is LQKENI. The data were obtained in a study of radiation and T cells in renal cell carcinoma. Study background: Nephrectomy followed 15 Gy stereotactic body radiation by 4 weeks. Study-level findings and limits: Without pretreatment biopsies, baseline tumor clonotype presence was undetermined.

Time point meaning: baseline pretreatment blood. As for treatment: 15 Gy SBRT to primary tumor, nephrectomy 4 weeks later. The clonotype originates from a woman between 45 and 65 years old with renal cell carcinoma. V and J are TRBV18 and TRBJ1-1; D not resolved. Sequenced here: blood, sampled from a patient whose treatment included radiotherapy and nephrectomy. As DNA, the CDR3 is TGTGCCAGCTCACCACTCTCGATGACATCTGCCACTGAAGCTTTCTTT. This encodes CASSPLSMTSATEAFF.